The entry that follows covers one T cell receptor beta chain sequence. In the original analysis: Amplification with reference gene primers provided the estimates of nucleated cell counts. TCRdb keeps only in-frame clones here, not all; method: immunoSEQ multiplex PCR. The V and J calls and clone size come from that table; D and trimming were worked out from the DNA. The sample consists of around 400,000 clones, roughly four fifths of them appearing once. These data come from a study of blood T cell repertoires in COVID-19. About the study: There were acute and convalescent COVID-19 samples, and they came from the United States, Italy and Spain.

Trimming took 1 base from V and 6 from J; bases not matched to a gene: 6. From germline, CDR1 is SGHVS and CDR2 FNYEAQ. There are 15 residues in the CDR3. Sequencing was carried out using PBMCs or T cells enriched from blood (not recorded which). The V call is TRBV7-6, the J call TRBJ2-1; 7 bases line up with TRBD2. The clonotype originates from a woman in her forties or fifties who had recovered from COVID-19. The DNA for the CDR3 is TGTGCCAGCAGCTTAGGTAGCGGGTCAGTCAATGAGCAGTTCTTC. Protein: CASSLGSGSVNEQFF.